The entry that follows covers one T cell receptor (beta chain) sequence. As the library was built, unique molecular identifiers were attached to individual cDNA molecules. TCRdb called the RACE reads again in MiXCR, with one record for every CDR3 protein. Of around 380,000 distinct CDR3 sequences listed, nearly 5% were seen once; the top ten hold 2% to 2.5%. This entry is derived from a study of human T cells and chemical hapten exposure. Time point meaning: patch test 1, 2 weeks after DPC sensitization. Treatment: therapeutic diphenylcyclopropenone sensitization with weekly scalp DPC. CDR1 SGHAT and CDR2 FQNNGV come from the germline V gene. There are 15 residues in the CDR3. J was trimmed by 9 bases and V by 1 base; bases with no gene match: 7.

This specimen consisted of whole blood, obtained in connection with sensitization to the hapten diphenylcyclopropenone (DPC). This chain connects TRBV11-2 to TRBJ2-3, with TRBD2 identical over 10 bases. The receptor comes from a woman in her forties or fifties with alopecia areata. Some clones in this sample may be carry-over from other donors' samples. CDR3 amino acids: CASSLGAGGPHTQYF. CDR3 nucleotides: TGTGCCAGCAGCTTAGGAGCGGGAGGGCCCCACACGCAGTATTTT.